This T cell receptor (beta chain) comes out of a study of blood T cells in healthy people across ages. V lost 4 bases, J lost 0 bases, and 11 bases stayed unmatched. The CDR3 is made up of 18 amino acids. The germline V gene has CDR1 SGHTA and CDR2 FQGNSA. Using a J-beta primer mix together with a sample-barcoded 5' primer, a second PCR was run for roughly 6 to 11 cycles. A template-switch adaptor containing 12 random nucleotides labeled each cDNA molecule. TCRdb itself ran the 5' RACE reads through MiXCR, one entry per CDR3 protein. This sample has about a million distinct CDR3 sequences, with around 54% found just once.

Sequencing was carried out using blood. This sequence was found in an older woman in good health. The chain employs TRBV7-2 and TRBJ2-1; 8 nucleotides line up with TRBD2. This CDR3 reads CASSSPESGGYSYNEQFF. As DNA, the CDR3 is TGTGCCAGCAGCTCCCCCGAGAGCGGGGGATACTCCTACAATGAGCAGTTCTTC. The entire variable domain, with the rest obtained from reference TRBV7-2 and TRBJ2-1, is as follows: GAGVSQSPSNKVTEKGKDVELRCDPISGHTALYWYRQSLGQGLEFLIYFQGNSAPDKSGLPSDRFSAERTGGSVSTLTIQRTQQEDSAVYLCASSSPESGGYSYNEQFFGPGTRLTVL.